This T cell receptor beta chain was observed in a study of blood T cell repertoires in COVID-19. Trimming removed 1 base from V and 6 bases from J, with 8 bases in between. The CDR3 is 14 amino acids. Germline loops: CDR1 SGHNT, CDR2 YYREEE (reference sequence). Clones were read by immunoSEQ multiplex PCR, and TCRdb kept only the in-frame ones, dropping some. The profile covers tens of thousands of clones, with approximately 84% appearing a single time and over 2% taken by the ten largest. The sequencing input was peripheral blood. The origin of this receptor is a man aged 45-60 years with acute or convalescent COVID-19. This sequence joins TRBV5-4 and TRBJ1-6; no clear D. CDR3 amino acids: CASSLQRGNSPLHF. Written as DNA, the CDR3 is TGTGCCAGCAGCTTGCAGCGGGGTAATTCACCCCTCCACTTT.